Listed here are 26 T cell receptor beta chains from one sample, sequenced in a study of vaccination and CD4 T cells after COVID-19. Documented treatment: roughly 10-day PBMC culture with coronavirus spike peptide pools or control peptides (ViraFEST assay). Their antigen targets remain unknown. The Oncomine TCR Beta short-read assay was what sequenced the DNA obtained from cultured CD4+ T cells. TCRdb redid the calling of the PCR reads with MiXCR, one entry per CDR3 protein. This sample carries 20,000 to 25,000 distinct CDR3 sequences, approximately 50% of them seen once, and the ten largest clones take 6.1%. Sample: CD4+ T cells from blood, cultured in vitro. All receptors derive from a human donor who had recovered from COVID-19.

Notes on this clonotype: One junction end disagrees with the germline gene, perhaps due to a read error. CDR3 sequence reads: CAASEQGQGTDTQYF. The CDR3 bases are TGTGCCGCCAGTGAACAAGGACAGGGCACAGATACGCAGTATTTT. The genes are TRBV24-1 and TRBJ2-3; 7 bases agree with TRBD1. Looked up from germline, CDR1 is KGHDR and CDR2 is SFDVKD. The CDR3 runs to 15 residues.

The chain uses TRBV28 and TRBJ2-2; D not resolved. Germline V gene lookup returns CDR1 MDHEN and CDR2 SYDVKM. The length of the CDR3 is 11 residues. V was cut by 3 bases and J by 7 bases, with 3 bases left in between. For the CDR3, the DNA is TGTGCCAGCAGTTTTCGCGGGGAGCTGTTTTTT. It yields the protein CASSFRGELFF.

The CDR3 reads CASSVHSPLHF. Written as DNA, the CDR3 is TGTGCCAGCTCGGTTCACTCACCCCTCCACTTT. V is TRBV28 and J is TRBJ1-6; the D is unclear. The CDR3 has 11 residues. The germline V gene encodes CDR1 MDHEN and CDR2 SYDVKM. The germline V and J ends were trimmed by 8 bases and 10 bases, with 9 bases remaining between them.

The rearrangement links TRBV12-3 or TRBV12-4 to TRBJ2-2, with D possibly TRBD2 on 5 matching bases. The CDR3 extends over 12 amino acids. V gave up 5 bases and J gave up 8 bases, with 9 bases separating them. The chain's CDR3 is CASSTRGGELFF. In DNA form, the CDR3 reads TGTGCCAGCAGTACCCGCGGGGGGGAGCTGTTTTTT.

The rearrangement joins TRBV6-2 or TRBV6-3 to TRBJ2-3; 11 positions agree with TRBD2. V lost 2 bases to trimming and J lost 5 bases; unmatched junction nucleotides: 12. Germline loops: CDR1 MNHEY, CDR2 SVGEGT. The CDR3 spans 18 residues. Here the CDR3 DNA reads TGTGCCAGCAGTTACGGTCCGGAGACTAGCGGGATGGGAGATACGCAGTATTTT. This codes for CASSYGPETSGMGDTQYF.

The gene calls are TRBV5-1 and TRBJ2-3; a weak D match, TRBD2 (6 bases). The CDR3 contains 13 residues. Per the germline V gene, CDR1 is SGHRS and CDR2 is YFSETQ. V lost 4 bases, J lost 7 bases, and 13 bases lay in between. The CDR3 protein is CASSPTGENTQYF. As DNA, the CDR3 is TGCGCCAGCAGCCCGACGGGGGAGAATACGCAGTATTTT.

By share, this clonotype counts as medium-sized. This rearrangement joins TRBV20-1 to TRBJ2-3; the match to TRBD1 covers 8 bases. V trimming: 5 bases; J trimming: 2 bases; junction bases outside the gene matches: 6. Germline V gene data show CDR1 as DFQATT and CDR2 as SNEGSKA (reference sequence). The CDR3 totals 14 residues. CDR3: CSAQDRAPTDTQYF. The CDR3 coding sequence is TGCAGTGCTCAGGACAGGGCACCCACAGATACGCAGTATTTT.

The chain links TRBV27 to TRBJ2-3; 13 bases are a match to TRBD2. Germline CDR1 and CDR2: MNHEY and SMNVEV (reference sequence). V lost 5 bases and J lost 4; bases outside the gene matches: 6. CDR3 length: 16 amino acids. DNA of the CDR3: TGTGCCAGCAGTAAACTAGCGGGGGGGCCGTCAGATACGCAGTATTTT. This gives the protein CASSKLAGGPSDTQYF.

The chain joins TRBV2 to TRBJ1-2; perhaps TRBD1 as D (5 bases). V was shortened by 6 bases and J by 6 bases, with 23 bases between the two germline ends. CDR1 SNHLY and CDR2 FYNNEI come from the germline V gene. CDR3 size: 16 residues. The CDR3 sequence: CASSLQRMGRIDGYTF. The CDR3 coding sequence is TGTGCCAGCAGCCTACAAAGAATGGGACGGATCGATGGCTACACCTTC. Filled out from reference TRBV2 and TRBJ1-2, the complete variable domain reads EPEVTQTPSHQVTQMGQEVILRCVPISNHLYFYWYRQILGQKVEFLVSFYNNEISEKSEIFDDQFSVERPDGSNFTLKIRSTKLEDSAMYFCASSLQRMGRIDGYTFGSGTRLTVV.

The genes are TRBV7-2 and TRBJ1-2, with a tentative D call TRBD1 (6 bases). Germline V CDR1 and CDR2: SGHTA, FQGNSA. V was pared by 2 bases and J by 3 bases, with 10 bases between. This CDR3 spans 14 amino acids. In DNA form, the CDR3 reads TGTGCCAGCAGCTTATACAGGGATTACTATGGCTACACCTTC. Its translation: CASSLYRDYYGYTF. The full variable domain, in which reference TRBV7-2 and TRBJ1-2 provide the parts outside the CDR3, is GAGVSQSPSNKVTEKGKDVELRCDPISGHTALYWYRQSLGQGLEFLIYFQGNSAPDKSGLPSDRFSAERTGGSVSTLTIQRTQQEDSAVYLCASSLYRDYYGYTFGSGTRLTVV.

In DNA, the CDR3 is TGCGCCAGCAGCGAAGGAGGAGGGAGTGAAGCTTTCTTT. Its translation is CASSEGGGSEAFF. This chain uses TRBV5-1 with TRBJ1-1; D gene ambiguous. Germline CDR1 reads SGHRS; CDR2 reads YFSETQ. Trimming cost V 4 bases and J 7 bases, with 14 bases left between them. The CDR3 loop spans 13 amino acids. The variable domain in full, with the rest retrieved from reference TRBV5-1 and TRBJ1-1, is KAGVTQTPRYLIKTRGQQVTLSCSPISGHRSVSWYQQTPGQGLQFLFEYFSETQRNKGNFPGRFSGRQFSNSRSEMNVSTLELGDSALYLCASSEGGGSEAFFGQGTRLTVV.

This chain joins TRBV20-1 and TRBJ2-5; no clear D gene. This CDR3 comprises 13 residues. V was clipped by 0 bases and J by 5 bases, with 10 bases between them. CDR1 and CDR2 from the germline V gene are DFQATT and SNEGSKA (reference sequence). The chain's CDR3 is CSARDQFAETQYF. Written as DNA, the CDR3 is TGCAGTGCTAGAGACCAGTTCGCGGAGACCCAGTACTTC.

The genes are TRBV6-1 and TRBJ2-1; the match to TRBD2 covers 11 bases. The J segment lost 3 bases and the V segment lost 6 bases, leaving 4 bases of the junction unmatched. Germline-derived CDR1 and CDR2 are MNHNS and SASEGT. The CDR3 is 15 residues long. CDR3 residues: CASRTGTSGYNEQFF. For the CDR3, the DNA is TGTGCCAGCAGGACCGGGACTAGCGGCTACAATGAGCAGTTCTTC.

CDR3 nucleotide sequence: TGCAGTGCTAGGCCCGGGTCGGGGTTTGCGAGGGGGGCCAACGTCCTGACTTTC. Its translation: CSARPGSGFARGANVLTF. The gene calls are TRBV20-1 and TRBJ2-6; perhaps TRBD2 as D (5 bases). The CDR3 is 18 residues long. Germline CDR1 DFQATT, CDR2 SNEGSKA (reference sequence). Trimming removed 3 bases from V and 4 bases from J, with 22 bases in between.

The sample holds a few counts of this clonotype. The CDR3 sequence is CASSDQGNSPLHF. In DNA, the CDR3 is TGTGCCAGCAGTGATCAGGGGAATTCACCCCTCCACTTT. This chain uses TRBV6-4 with TRBJ1-6, with a tentative D call TRBD1 (6 bases). Trimming removed 3 bases at V and 7 bases at J, with 7 bases between. The CDR3 has 13 residues. Germline CDR1 MRHNA, CDR2 SNTAGT.

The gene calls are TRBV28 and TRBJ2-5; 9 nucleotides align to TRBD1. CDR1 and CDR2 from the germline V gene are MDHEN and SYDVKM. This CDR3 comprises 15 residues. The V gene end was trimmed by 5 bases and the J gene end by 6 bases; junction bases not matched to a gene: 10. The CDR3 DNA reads TGTGCCAGCAGTGGGGACAGGGCACTACGAAAGACCCAGTACTTC. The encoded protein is CASSGDRALRKTQYF.

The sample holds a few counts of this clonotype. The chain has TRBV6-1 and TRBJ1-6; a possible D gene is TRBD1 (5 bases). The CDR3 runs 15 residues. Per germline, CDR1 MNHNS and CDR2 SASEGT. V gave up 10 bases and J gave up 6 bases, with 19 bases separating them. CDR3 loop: CAIRGEGFINSPLHF. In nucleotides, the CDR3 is TGTGCCATCAGAGGGGAGGGATTCATTAATTCACCCCTCCACTTT.

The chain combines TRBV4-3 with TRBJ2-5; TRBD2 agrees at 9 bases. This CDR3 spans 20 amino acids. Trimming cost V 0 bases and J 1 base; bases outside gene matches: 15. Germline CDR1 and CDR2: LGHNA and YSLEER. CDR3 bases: TGCGCCAGCAGCCAAGAGATCTCACTCGGGGTAGCGGGGGCCCAAGAGACCCAGTACTTC. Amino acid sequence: CASSQEISLGVAGAQETQYF.

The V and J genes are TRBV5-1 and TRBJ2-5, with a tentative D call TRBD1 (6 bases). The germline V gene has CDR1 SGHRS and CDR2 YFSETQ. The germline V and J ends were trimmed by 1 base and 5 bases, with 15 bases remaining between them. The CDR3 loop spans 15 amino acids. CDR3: CASSLSSGAVETQYF. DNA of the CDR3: TGCGCCAGCAGCTTGTCATCAGGGGCTGTGGAGACCCAGTACTTC.

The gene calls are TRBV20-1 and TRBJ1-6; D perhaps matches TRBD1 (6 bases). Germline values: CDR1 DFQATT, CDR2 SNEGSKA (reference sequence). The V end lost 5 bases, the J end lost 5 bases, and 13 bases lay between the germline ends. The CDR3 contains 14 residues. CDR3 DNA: TGCAGTGCTCACCGGGACATCAATAATTCACCCCTCCACTTT. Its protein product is CSAHRDINNSPLHF.

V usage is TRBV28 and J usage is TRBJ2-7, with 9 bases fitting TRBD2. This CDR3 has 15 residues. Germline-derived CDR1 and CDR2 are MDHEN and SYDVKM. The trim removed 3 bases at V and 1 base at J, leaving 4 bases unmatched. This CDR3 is CASSFSREGSYEQYF. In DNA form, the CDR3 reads TGTGCCAGCAGTTTTTCGCGGGAGGGTTCCTACGAGCAGTACTTC.

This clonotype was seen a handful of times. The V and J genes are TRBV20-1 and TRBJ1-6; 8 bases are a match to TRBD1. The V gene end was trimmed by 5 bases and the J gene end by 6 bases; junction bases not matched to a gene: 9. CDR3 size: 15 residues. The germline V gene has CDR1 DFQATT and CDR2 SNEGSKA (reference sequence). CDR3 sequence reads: CSAQTGTGVNSPLHF. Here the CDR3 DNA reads TGCAGTGCTCAGACCGGGACAGGCGTTAATTCACCCCTCCACTTT.

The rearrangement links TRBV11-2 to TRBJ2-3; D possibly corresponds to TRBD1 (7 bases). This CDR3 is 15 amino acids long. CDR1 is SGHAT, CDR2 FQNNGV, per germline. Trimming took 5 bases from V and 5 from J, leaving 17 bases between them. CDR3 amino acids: CASSLQQGREDTQYF. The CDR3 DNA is TGTGCCAGCAGCCTGCAACAGGGGCGGGAAGATACGCAGTATTTT.

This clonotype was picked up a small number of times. The DNA of the CDR3 is TGTGCCAGCAGTATAGGGAGGCAAGAGACCCAGTACTTC. It codes for CASSIGRQETQYF. J is TRBJ2-5 and V is TRBV11-3, with D tentatively TRBD2 (6 bases). The CDR3 contains 13 residues. The V end lost 6 bases, the J end lost 2 bases, and 10 bases lay between the germline ends. CDR1 is SGHNT, CDR2 YENEEA, per germline.

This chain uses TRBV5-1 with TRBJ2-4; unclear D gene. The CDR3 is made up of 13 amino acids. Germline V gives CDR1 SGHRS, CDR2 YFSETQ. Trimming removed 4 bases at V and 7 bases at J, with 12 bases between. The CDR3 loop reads CASSPDGRNIQYF. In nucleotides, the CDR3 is TGCGCCAGCAGCCCGGACGGGCGGAACATTCAGTACTTC.

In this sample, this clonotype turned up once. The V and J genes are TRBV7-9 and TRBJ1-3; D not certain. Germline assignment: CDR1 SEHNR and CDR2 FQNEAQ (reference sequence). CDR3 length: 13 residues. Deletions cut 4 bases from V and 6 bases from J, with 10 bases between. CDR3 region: CASSSSSINTIYF. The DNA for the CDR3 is TGTGCCAGCAGCTCCTCTAGTATAAACACCATATATTTT.